A single sample is the source of the 4 T cell receptor beta chains below, sequenced in a study of cytomegalovirus exposure and HLA in healthy donors. 13 Jbeta primers and 60 Vbeta primers were used for the PCR. The repertoire was sequenced with immunoSEQ multiplex PCR; TCRdb's copy has only in-frame clones and lacks some. Its listing shows roughly 190,000 clones. Sequencing was performed on PBMCs. These receptors came from a woman between 18 and 29 years old in good health and CMV-seropositive.

The chain couples TRBV10-1 to TRBJ1-1; 7 bases fit TRBD1. The V segment lost 6 bases and the J segment 4 bases; nucleotides outside the gene matches: 5. Germline CDR1 and CDR2: WNHNN and SYGVQD (reference sequence). CDR3 length equals 13 residues. CDR3 DNA: TGCGCCAGCAGGACAGGGATTGGCACTGAAGCTTTCTTT. Its translation: CASRTGIGTEAFF.

The gene calls are TRBV7-6 and TRBJ2-5; a weak D match, TRBD2 (5 bases). There are 13 residues in the CDR3. V lost 1 base to trimming and J lost 5 bases, with 8 bases between them. The germline V gene encodes CDR1 SGHVS and CDR2 FNYEAQ. In DNA, the CDR3 is TGTGCCAGCAGCTTAGGAAGAGGGGAGACCCAGTACTTC. Translation: CASSLGRGETQYF.

The rearrangement joins TRBV5-4 to TRBJ1-2; TRBD1 agrees at 9 bases. The CDR3 length is 15 residues. Germline V lookup: CDR1 SGHNT, CDR2 YYREEE (reference sequence). V lost 4 bases and J lost 4; bases outside the gene matches: 8. The CDR3 DNA reads TGTGCCAGCAGCCCGGGACAGGGTAAATTCTATGGCTACACCTTC. Residues: CASSPGQGKFYGYTF.

The V gene is TRBV5-5, the J gene TRBJ1-1, with TRBD1 identical over 11 bases. From germline, CDR1 is SGHKS and CDR2 YYEKEE (reference sequence). V shed 4 bases, J shed 4 bases, and the junction held 21 bases outside the gene matches. The CDR3 contains 20 residues. The CDR3: CASSLRPDRGQRYGFTEAFF. The CDR3 DNA reads as TGTGCCAGCAGCCTGAGGCCGGACAGGGGGCAGAGGTATGGTTTCACTGAAGCTTTCTTT. Variable domain in full (rest from reference TRBV5-5 and TRBJ1-1): DAGVTQSPTHLIKTRGQQVTLRCSPISGHKSVSWYQQVLGQGPQFIFQYYEKEERGRGNFPDRFSARQFPNYSSELNVNALLLGDSALYLCASSLRPDRGQRYGFTEAFFGQGTRLTVV.